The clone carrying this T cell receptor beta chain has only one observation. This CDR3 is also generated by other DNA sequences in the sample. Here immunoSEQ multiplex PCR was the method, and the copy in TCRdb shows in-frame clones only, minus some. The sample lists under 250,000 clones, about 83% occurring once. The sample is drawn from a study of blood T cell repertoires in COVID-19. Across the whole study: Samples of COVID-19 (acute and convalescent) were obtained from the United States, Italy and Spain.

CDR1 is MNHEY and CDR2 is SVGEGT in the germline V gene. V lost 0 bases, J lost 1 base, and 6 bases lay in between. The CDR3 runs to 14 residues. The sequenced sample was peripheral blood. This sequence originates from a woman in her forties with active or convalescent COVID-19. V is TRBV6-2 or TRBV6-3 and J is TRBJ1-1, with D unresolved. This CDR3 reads CASSYSTGNTEAFF. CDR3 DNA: TGTGCCAGCAGTTACTCGACGGGGAACACTGAAGCTTTCTTT.